This entry describes one TCR beta chain. Its antigen is not identified. Prior to sequencing, the ViraFEST assay stimulated PBMC with viral peptide pools, which expanded the antigen-specific CD4+ T cells. Upon completion of more than eight days in culture, CD4+ T cells were isolated. Previously uninfected by SARS-CoV-2, the vaccine recipients also showed negative nucleocapsid antibodies. This record belongs to a study of vaccination effects on CD4 cells after COVID-19. Germline trimming cut 0 bases from V and 5 bases from J; bases unmatched to any gene: 4. The CDR3 sequence is 16 residues long. From germline, CDR1 is SEHNR and CDR2 FQNEAQ (reference sequence). Study-level results: Convalescent patients were scarce in the study, and it lacked early post-infection timepoints. Marked clonal contraction was seen late after vaccination (in both infection- and vaccine-induced clones).

The table came from immunoSEQ multiplex PCR; TCRdb's copy has only in-frame clones and leaves some out. The data contain more than 20,000 clones, 74% of them singletons. The receptor comes from a human donor who received a COVID-19 vaccine. This material consisted of CD4+ T cells from PBMCs cultured with SARS-CoV-2 spike peptides, taken before COVID-19 vaccination. This sequence joins TRBV7-9 and TRBJ1-4, with 9 bases that match TRBD1. This chain's CDR3 is CASSLAIGTGNEKLFF. The DNA for the CDR3 is TGTGCCAGCAGCTTAGCAATCGGGACAGGGAATGAAAAACTGTTTTTT.